This T cell receptor (beta chain) comes out of a study of response to subunit inactivated influenza vaccine. Study-level points and caveats: With each seasonal influenza vaccination, the authors suggested, few new T cells are recruited.

Concerning this clonotype: The target antigen is unknown.

CDR3 size: 14 residues. CDR1 and CDR2 (germline): MNHEY, SVGAGI. The V and J ends lost 2 bases and 1 base respectively, with 9 bases between them. Each CDR3 protein is one row after TCRdb ran MiXCR on the RT-PCR reads. The sample lists about 180,000 distinct CDR3 sequences; approximately 12% were seen once. The rearrangement joins TRBV6-5 to TRBJ2-7, with D possibly matching TRBD2 (6 bases). Sequencing used CD8+ T cells sorted from PBMCs, obtained roughly 24 months after vaccination. The TCR originated in a man between 45 and 75 years old who received an inactivated influenza vaccine. CDR3 protein: CASSYVGGSYEQYF. CDR3 sequence (DNA): TGTGCCAGCAGTTACGTCGGGGGTTCCTACGAGCAGTACTTC.